These 3 T cell receptor beta chains came from one sample sequenced in a study of spatial heterogeneity in lung cancer. TCRdb independently ran MiXCR on the 5' RACE reads; one entry per CDR3 protein. Among tens of thousands of distinct CDR3 sequences listed, approximately 6.6% were seen once. The time point is: sample taken at primary tumor resection. Whole RNA came from tumor, nontumor lung or frozen PBMC and was sequenced without being sorted. Sequences were derived from PBMCs, sampled at surgery. Receptor source: a male donor with early-stage non-small cell lung cancer.

This clonotype was seen at least ten times. J is TRBJ2-7 and V is TRBV20-1; perhaps TRBD2 as D (6 bases). V lost 4 bases and J 5 bases, leaving 15 bases between the germline ends. Germline values: CDR1 DFQATT, CDR2 SNEGSKA (reference sequence). This CDR3 has 13 amino acids. The CDR3 sequence is CSAIKGKRDEQYF. DNA of the CDR3: TGCAGTGCTATAAAAGGGAAGCGGGACGAGCAGTACTTC.

The chain employs TRBV12-3 or TRBV12-4 and TRBJ2-3, with 8 bases aligning to TRBD2. Trimming removed 2 bases from V and 5 bases from J; junction bases left unmatched: 3. CDR3 length: 14 residues. In nucleotides, the CDR3 is TGTGCCAGCAGTTTACGGGGGGGGCTAGATACGCAGTATTTT. Translating gives CASSLRGGLDTQYF.

This clonotype was counted many times. The rearrangement links TRBV10-3 to TRBJ2-4; D unclear. Germline V gives CDR1 ENHRY, CDR2 SYGVKD. This CDR3 comprises 16 residues. Trimming left V 3 bases short and J 0 bases short, with 12 bases between. The CDR3 reads CAISDSGQLAKNIQYF. The CDR3 DNA sequence: TGTGCCATCAGTGATTCTGGGCAACTAGCCAAAAACATTCAGTACTTC.